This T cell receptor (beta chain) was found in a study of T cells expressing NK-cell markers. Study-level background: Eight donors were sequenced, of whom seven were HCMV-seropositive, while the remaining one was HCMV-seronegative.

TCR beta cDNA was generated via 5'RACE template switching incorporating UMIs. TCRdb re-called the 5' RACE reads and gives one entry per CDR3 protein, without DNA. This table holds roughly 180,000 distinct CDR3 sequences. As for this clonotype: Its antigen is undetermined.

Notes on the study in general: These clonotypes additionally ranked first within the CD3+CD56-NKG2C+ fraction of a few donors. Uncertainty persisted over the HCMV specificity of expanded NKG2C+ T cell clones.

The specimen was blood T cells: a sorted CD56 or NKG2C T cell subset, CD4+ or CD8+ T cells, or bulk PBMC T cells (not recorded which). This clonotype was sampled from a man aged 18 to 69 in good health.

This CDR3 is CASSHAQYTGELFF. V is TRBV12-3 or TRBV12-4 and J is TRBJ2-2. CDR3 length: 14 amino acids.